The 22 T cell receptor beta chains presented below share a single source sample, sequenced in a study of blood T cells in healthy people across ages. Primed by a sample-barcoded 5' primer and a J-beta primer mix, a second PCR proceeded for roughly 6 to 12 cycles. TCRdb itself ran the 5' RACE reads through MiXCR, one entry per CDR3 protein. The table has about 930,000 distinct CDR3 sequences, 29% seen once; the top ten hold roughly 10%. These same data were also listed under a study on T cells of mothers and their children.

Material for sequencing was blood. The receptor source for this set is a woman aged 40-49 years in good health.

Many counts were recorded for this clonotype. The DNA for the CDR3 is TGTGCCAGCAGTTGGGGAGGAGAGACCCAGTACTTC. It is translated as CASSWGGETQYF. The chain links TRBV12-3 or TRBV12-4 to TRBJ2-5, with D possibly matching TRBD2 (6 bases). The CDR3 contains 12 residues. V dropped 4 bases and J dropped 4 bases, with 7 bases sitting between them.

This clonotype was seen ten or more times. The J gene is TRBJ2-3, the V gene TRBV20-1; D is unresolved. Trimming took off 5 bases at V and 3 bases at J, with 18 bases between the two ends. Germline-derived CDR1 and CDR2 are DFQATT and SNEGSKA (reference sequence). The length of the CDR3 is 15 residues. CDR3 amino acids: CSAFLPLGRTDTQYF. The CDR3 DNA is TGCAGTGCTTTTCTGCCTTTAGGTCGTACAGATACGCAGTATTTT.

The CDR3 nucleotides are TGTGCCACCAGCAGAGGTGGGGGGCAGGACTATGGCTACACCTTC. It translates to CATSRGGGQDYGYTF. The rearrangement links TRBV15 to TRBJ1-2; a weak D match, TRBD1 (6 bases). V shed 1 base and J shed 3 bases, with 12 bases lying between them. Germline CDR1 is LNHNV and CDR2 is YYDKDF (reference sequence). This CDR3 has 15 residues.

This chain connects TRBV28 to TRBJ2-7, with D maybe TRBD1 (6 bases). The DNA matches TRBJ2-1 better at its end, which makes the J call doubtful. The CDR3 is 16 amino acids. The germline gives CDR1 MDHEN, CDR2 SYDVKM. CDR3 residues: CASSLTGTSFSYEQFF. The CDR3 DNA sequence: TGTGCCAGCAGTCTGACGGGGACATCCTTCTCCTACGAGCAGTTCTTC.

The gene calls are TRBV13 and TRBJ1-2; 9 bases map to TRBD1. Germline CDR1 reads PRHDT; CDR2 reads FYEKMQ (reference sequence). V lost 0 bases, J lost 8 bases, and 7 bases stayed unmatched. This CDR3 comprises 15 residues. DNA for the CDR3: TGTGCCAGCAGCTTAGGCCGGGGGACAGGGCCCGGCTACACCTTC. It translates to CASSLGRGTGPGYTF.

V and J are TRBV7-2 and TRBJ2-7, with TRBD2 identical over 10 bases. Per germline, CDR1 SGHTA and CDR2 FQGNSA. V lost 6 bases, J lost 7 bases, and 15 bases stayed unmatched. This CDR3 has 16 amino acids. The DNA of the CDR3 is TGTGCCAGCAGGTCTAGCGGGGGATTATACTACAATGAGCAGTACTTC. Its protein product is CASRSSGGLYYNEQYF. Variable domain in full (rest from reference TRBV7-2 and TRBJ2-7): GAGVSQSPSNKVTEKGKDVELRCDPISGHTALYWYRQSLGQGLEFLIYFQGNSAPDKSGLPSDRFSAERTGGSVSTLTIQRTQQEDSAVYLCASRSSGGLYYNEQYFGPGTRLTVT.

This CDR3 is CASSFRTGDTTEQYF. CDR3 nucleotide sequence: TGTGCCAGCAGTTTCAGAACAGGGGATACCACAGAGCAGTACTTC. J is TRBJ2-7 and V is TRBV12-3 or TRBV12-4, with TRBD1 matching over 7 bases. V trimming: 3 bases; J trimming: 7 bases; junction bases outside the gene matches: 12. This CDR3 is built from 15 residues.

This clonotype has a handful of counts. The chain links TRBV5-1 to TRBJ1-6; TRBD1 aligns across 7 bases. The ends lost 3 bases at V and 8 bases at J; junction bases unmatched: 5. CDR1 is SGHRS, CDR2 YFSETQ, per germline. The CDR3 extends over 14 amino acids. The CDR3 is CASSSGQTYSPLHF. CDR3 in DNA: TGCGCCAGCAGCTCGGGACAGACTTATTCACCCCTCCACTTT. The variable domain in full, completed from reference TRBV5-1 and TRBJ1-6, reads KAGVTQTPRYLIKTRGQQVTLSCSPISGHRSVSWYQQTPGQGLQFLFEYFSETQRNKGNFPGRFSGRQFSNSRSEMNVSTLELGDSALYLCASSSGQTYSPLHFGNGTRLTVT.

This clonotype was observed a handful of times. The chain has TRBV12-3 or TRBV12-4 and TRBJ1-2; D is undetermined. V lost 6 bases to trimming and J lost 2 bases, with 22 bases between them. This CDR3 is 17 amino acids long. As DNA, the CDR3 is TGTGCCAGCAGCCTCCTCGGCCAGCCCCGCCTGAACTATGGCTACACCTTC. It yields the protein CASSLLGQPRLNYGYTF.

CDR3 DNA: TGCGCCAGCAGCCAACTACAGGGGCCCGGGGAGCTGTTTTTT. It codes for CASSQLQGPGELFF. The chain recombines TRBV4-1 with TRBJ2-2; TRBD1 aligns across 7 bases. Trimming removed 2 bases from V and 6 bases from J; junction bases left unmatched: 3. The length of the CDR3 is 14 residues. Germline V gene data show CDR1 as MGHRA and CDR2 as YSYEKL.

This clonotype was counted a single time. The genes are TRBV2 and TRBJ1-5, with 8 nucleotides matching TRBD1. Germline V lookup: CDR1 SNHLY, CDR2 FYNNEI. Trimming cost V 7 bases and J 2 bases; bases outside gene matches: 13. This CDR3 region has 17 residues. The CDR3 protein is CASKQEQGDGGNQPQHF. The DNA for the CDR3 is TGTGCCAGCAAACAAGAACAGGGGGACGGTGGCAATCAGCCCCAGCATTTT.

This sequence joins TRBV7-9 and TRBJ2-7; the D gene is possibly TRBD2 (6 bases). The germline V gene has CDR1 SEHNR and CDR2 FQNEAQ (reference sequence). V shed 5 bases and J shed 4 bases, with 21 bases lying between them. This CDR3 region has 16 residues. The CDR3 here is CASSHSGGLTPYEQYF. In DNA, the CDR3 is TGTGCCAGCAGCCATTCAGGCGGACTAACTCCGTACGAGCAGTACTTC.

The chain couples TRBV11-1 to TRBJ2-3; TRBD1 aligns across 7 bases. The CDR3 spans 15 residues. With 6 bases clipped from V and 6 bases from J, the junction kept 12 bases outside the gene matches. Germline CDR1 is SGHAT and CDR2 is FQDESV (reference sequence). CDR3 nucleotide sequence: TGTGCCAGCAGTAGGAATGGACAGGTTACGGATACGCAGTATTTT. This gives the protein CASSRNGQVTDTQYF.

This clonotype was counted at least ten times. The chain joins TRBV20-1 to TRBJ2-7, with D perhaps TRBD1 or TRBD2 (5 bases each). Germline assignment: CDR1 DFQATT and CDR2 SNEGSKA (reference sequence). The V gene lost 1 base and the J gene lost 3 bases, with 10 bases spanning the gap. The CDR3 length is 13 residues. The DNA for the CDR3 is TGCAGTGCTAGAGGGGGACCAGACTACGAGCAGTACTTC. It codes for CSARGGPDYEQYF.

The gene calls are TRBV5-1 and TRBJ2-5; 16 bases fit TRBD2. CDR1 and CDR2 from the germline V gene are SGHRS and YFSETQ. After removal of 7 bases from V and 6 bases from J, the junction contained 12 bases not matched to a gene. The CDR3 has 17 residues. The DNA for the CDR3 is TGCGCCAGCGGCGCTCCGGGACTAGCGGGGGGGCGGAAGACCCAGTACTTC. Protein product: CASGAPGLAGGRKTQYF. The full variable domain, rest sourced from reference TRBV5-1 and TRBJ2-5, is KAGVTQTPRYLIKTRGQQVTLSCSPISGHRSVSWYQQTPGQGLQFLFEYFSETQRNKGNFPGRFSGRQFSNSRSEMNVSTLELGDSALYLCASGAPGLAGGRKTQYFGPGTRLLVL.

The chain has TRBV27 and TRBJ1-6, with 10 bases matching TRBD1. V lost 7 bases and J lost 3; bases outside the gene matches: 3. The CDR3 extends over 15 amino acids. In germline, CDR1 is MNHEY, CDR2 SMNVEV (reference sequence). The CDR3 nucleotides are TGTGCCAGCACCAGGACAGGGGGCTATAATTCACCCCTCCACTTT. Translation gives CASTRTGGYNSPLHF.

This clonotype was seen ten or more times. Here the CDR3 reads CASGTNYGYTF. The CDR3 DNA reads TGTGCCAGCGGGACTAACTATGGCTACACCTTC. V and J are TRBV12-3 or TRBV12-4 and TRBJ1-2, with D hard to call. The CDR3 loop spans 11 amino acids. V was pared by 8 bases and J by 0 bases, with 4 bases between.

A few counts support this clonotype. This chain connects TRBV27 to TRBJ1-1; D not certain. With 6 bases removed from V and 2 bases from J, the gap between germline ends came to 13 bases. This CDR3 has 14 amino acids. Germline CDR1 is MNHEY and CDR2 is SMNVEV (reference sequence). CDR3 protein: CASSHEPSNTEAFF. DNA for the CDR3: TGTGCCAGCAGCCACGAGCCGTCTAACACTGAAGCTTTCTTT.

As concerns this clonotype: At one of its ends the junction is not consistent with the germline gene, which may arise from a read error. The gene calls are TRBV27 and TRBJ2-4, with D perhaps TRBD1 or TRBD2 (5 bases each). The CDR3 extends over 15 amino acids. From germline, CDR1 is MNHEY and CDR2 SMNVEV (reference sequence). This CDR3 reads CVSRPTGAESWKQYF. CDR3 in DNA: TGTGTCAGCAGGCCCACCGGGGCAGAATCTTGGAAGCAGTACTTC.

In its sample, this clonotype was seen a few times. The CDR3 here is CASSRYERLTVANEQFF. Written as DNA, the CDR3 is TGTGCCAGCAGCCGTTACGAGCGTCTGACAGTGGCCAATGAGCAGTTCTTC. The gene calls are TRBV7-8 and TRBJ2-1; tentatively, D is TRBD1 (5 bases). V lost 5 bases and J 6 bases, leaving 23 bases between the germline ends. There are 17 residues in the CDR3. Germline-derived CDR1 and CDR2 are SGHVS and FQNEAQ.

This chain uses TRBV20-1 with TRBJ2-5; D call uncertain. V gave up 0 bases and J gave up 5 bases, with 10 bases separating them. CDR1 and CDR2 from the germline V gene are DFQATT and SNEGSKA (reference sequence). This CDR3 comprises 13 residues. The CDR3 region is CSARDPRRETQYF. In nucleotides, the CDR3 is TGCAGTGCTAGAGATCCCCGAAGGGAGACCCAGTACTTC.

The rearrangement uses TRBV20-1 and TRBJ1-4; D unclear. Germline V gene data show CDR1 as DFQATT and CDR2 as SNEGSKA (reference sequence). The CDR3 is made up of 12 amino acids. V gave up 2 bases and J gave up 5 bases, with 6 bases separating them. The CDR3 reads CSARPVNEKLFF. The CDR3 nucleotides read TGCAGTGCTAGACCGGTGAATGAAAAACTGTTTTTT.